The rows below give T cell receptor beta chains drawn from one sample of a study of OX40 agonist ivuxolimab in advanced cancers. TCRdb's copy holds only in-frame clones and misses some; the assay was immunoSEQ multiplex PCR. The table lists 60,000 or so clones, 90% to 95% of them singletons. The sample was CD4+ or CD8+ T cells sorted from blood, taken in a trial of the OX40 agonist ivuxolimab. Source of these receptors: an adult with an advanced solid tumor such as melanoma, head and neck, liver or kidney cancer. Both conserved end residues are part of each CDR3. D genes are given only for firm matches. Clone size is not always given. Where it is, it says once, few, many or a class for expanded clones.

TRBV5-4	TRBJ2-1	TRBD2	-	CASSPGTINEQFF
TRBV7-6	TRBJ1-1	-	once	CASSLEQGYNTEAFF
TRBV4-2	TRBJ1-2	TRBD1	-	CASSQETGALRYGYTF
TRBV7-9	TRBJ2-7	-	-	CASRPYSETRPYEQYF
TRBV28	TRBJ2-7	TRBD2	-	CASSGGPGLAGVLVGYEQYF
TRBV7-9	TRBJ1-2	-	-	CASSSPLGQIYGYTF
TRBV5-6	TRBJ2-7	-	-	CASSSLGAGTYEQYF
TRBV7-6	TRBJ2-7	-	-	CASSLGGGQYYEQYF
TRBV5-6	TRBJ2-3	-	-	CASSSGPGTQYF
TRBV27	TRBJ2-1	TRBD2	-	CASSFSGKMQFF
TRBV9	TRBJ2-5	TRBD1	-	CASSVEGTALWETQYF
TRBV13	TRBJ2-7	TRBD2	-	CASSPTSGSHEQYF
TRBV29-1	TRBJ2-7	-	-	CSAVALLPYYEQYF
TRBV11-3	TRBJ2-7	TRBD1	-	CASSPGGMSYEQYF
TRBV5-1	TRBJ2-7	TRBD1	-	CASSNSGTGYYEQYF
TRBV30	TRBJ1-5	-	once	CAWSPGGSNQPQHF
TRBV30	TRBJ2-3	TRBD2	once	CAWSSGGAGALDTQYF
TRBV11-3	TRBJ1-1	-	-	CASSFTGGWTEAFF
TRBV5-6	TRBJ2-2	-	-	CASSWTGELFF
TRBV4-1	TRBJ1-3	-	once	CASSQERGANTIYF
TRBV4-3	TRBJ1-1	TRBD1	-	CASSVGTGGPEAFF
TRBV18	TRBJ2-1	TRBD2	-	CASSPPGLAGSNEQFF
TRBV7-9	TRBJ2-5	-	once	CASSLEAEQETQYF
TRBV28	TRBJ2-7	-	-	CASSTYEQYF
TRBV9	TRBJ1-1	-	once	CASSVGTANMNTEAFF
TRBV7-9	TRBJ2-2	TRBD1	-	CASSSGQGALNTGELFF
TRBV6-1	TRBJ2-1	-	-	CASRATLNEQFF
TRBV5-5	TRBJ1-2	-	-	CASSLANPPAGYGYTF
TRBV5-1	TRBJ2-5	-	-	CASSFDSWGYQETQYF
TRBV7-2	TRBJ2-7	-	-	CASSDLYSYEQYF
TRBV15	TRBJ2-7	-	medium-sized	CATSRIPYQQGEGEQYF
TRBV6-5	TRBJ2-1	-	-	CASSYSINNEQFF
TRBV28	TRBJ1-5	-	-	CATTQTGYSNQPQHF
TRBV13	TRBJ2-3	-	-	CASSLGSTDTQYF
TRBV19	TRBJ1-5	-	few	CASSIVWGPNQPQHF
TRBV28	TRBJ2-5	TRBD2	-	CASSPPRGRETQYF
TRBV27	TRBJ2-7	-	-	CASVPGGTPYEQYF
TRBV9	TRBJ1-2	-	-	CASSGGAANYGYTF
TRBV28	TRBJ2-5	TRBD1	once	CASSWGQGNKETQYF
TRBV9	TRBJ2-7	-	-	CASSVDPGPYEQYF
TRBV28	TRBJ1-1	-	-	CATLPGGGGTEAFF
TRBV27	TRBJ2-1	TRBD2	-	CASSRASGLISYNEQFF
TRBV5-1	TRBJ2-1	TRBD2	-	CASSLTRSGAGQSQFF
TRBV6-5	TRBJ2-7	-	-	CASSREREQYF
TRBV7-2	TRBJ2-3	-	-	CASIAPTSRDTQYF
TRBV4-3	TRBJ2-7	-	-	CASSPDRGGYEQYF
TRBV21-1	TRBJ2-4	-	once	CASRPEGSRAKNIQYF
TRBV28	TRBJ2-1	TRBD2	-	CASITGLAAYNEQFF
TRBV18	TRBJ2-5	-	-	CASSLGPLGETQYF
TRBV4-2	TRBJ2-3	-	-	CASSQDFGDTQYF
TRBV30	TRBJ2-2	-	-	CAWSWGYTGELFF
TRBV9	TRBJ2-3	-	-	CASSVVDSTDTQYF
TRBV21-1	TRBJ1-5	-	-	CASSPSDSYSNQPQHF
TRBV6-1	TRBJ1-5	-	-	CASSEAPWGNQPQHF
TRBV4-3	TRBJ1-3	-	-	CASSEATRRVSGNTIYF
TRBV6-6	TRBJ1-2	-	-	CASVHLEGGIYGYTF
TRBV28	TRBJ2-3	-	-	CASSLWASAITDTQYF
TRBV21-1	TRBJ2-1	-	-	CASSPRLAGLSLDIYNEQFF